This paragraph covers one T cell receptor (beta chain) sequence. Antigen unknown. Stated time point: newly diagnosed GD, antithyroid drugs for less than 3 months. Isolated PBMC RNA provided the starting material for the TCR library. CDR3 regions were amplified by Arm-PCR using iRepertoire HTBI primers to build TCR beta libraries. TCRdb used MiXCR to reprocess the multiplex PCR reads, holding one entry per CDR3 protein. The repertoire holds roughly 500,000 distinct CDR3 sequences, with about 15% as singletons. The data stem from a study of regulatory T cells in long-lasting Graves disease. General study results and limits: Persistent disease samples used TRBV28, TRBJ1-2 and TRBJ2-5 preferentially.

With V trimmed by 4 bases and J by 2 bases, 8 bases remained unmatched. The germline V gene encodes CDR1 LNHDA and CDR2 SQIVND (reference sequence). The CDR3 totals 16 residues. A further study also used this sample, focusing on T cells in Graves' hyperthyroidism and ophthalmopathy. From that report: A lack of ophthalmopathy progression within 18 months defined stable Graves' hyperthyroidism. Clinical symptoms, serum thyroxine, TRAb, thyroid ultrasound and orbital computed tomography informed diagnoses. The HTBI primer set was used in a first-round RT-PCR of the TCR CDR3.

The material was peripheral blood mononuclear cells (PBMCs), obtained at new diagnosis, from a patient treated with antithyroid drugs. This TCR was recovered from a woman aged 45-60 years with Graves disease. The chain uses TRBV19 and TRBJ2-1, with 7 nucleotides matching TRBD1. The CDR3 spells CASSSAKGAAYNEQFF. The CDR3, as DNA: TGTGCCAGTAGTAGCGCCAAGGGGGCCGCCTACAATGAGCAGTTCTTC.